The 20 T cell receptor beta chains in this list originate from one sample, sequenced in a study of T cell repertoires in cytomegalovirus infection. In TCRdb, the reads were re-called with MiXCR into one record per CDR3 protein. The sample consists of fewer than 550,000 distinct CDR3 sequences, roughly 30% of them appearing once. Sequencing used PBMCs. The receptors come from a human donor in good health (CMV status not recorded). Some clones in this sample may be carry-over from other donors' samples.

This clonotype was seen at least ten times. The V call is TRBV7-6, the J call TRBJ2-5; 12 bases line up with TRBD2. Germline V gene sequence: CDR1 SGHVS, CDR2 FNYEAQ. The CDR3 covers 16 residues. The trim removed 1 base at V and 2 bases at J, leaving 2 bases unmatched. CDR3 residues: CASSLDGTSGQETQYF. For the CDR3, the DNA is TGTGCCAGCAGCTTAGACGGGACTAGCGGGCAAGAGACCCAGTACTTC.

The chain employs TRBV29-1 and TRBJ1-2; tentatively, D is TRBD1 (5 bases). This CDR3 is built from 12 residues. Germline CDR1 and CDR2: SQVTM and ANQGSEA. Trimming took off 3 bases at V and 8 bases at J, with 13 bases between the two ends. The CDR3, as DNA: TGCAGCGTTGATAATCAGGGTGGAGGCTACACCTTC. Encoded protein: CSVDNQGGGYTF.

On this clonotype itself: A read error may explain this, as a much larger clone is one base away. V usage is TRBV10-3 and J usage is TRBJ1-2, with 8 bases lining up with TRBD1. Germline V gene sequence: CDR1 ENHRY, CDR2 SYGVKD. V lost 1 base, J lost 10 bases, and 14 bases stayed unmatched. The CDR3 runs to 16 residues. CDR3 coding DNA: TGTGCCATCAGTGAGTTCCCGGACAGGGAAGGAGGTGACTACACCTTC. Its translation: CAISEFPDREGGDYTF.

The chain is built from TRBV6-1 and TRBJ1-6; TRBD1 might be the D (6 bases). V was shortened by 6 bases and J by 6 bases, with 9 bases between the two germline ends. Germline V CDR1 and CDR2: MNHNS, SASEGT. CDR3 size: 13 residues. CDR3 in DNA: TGTGCCAGCAGACGACAGGCTAATTCACCCCTCCACTTT. As protein: CASRRQANSPLHF.

This clonotype came up many times. The V gene is TRBV7-8, the J gene TRBJ1-5; 9 positions match TRBD1. After removal of 6 bases from V and 6 bases from J, the junction contained 9 bases not matched to a gene. CDR1 is SGHVS, CDR2 FQNEAQ, per germline. The CDR3 runs to 15 residues. The CDR3 coding sequence is TGTGCCAGCAGACCGGGACAGGGAGGGGGTCAGCCCCAGCATTTT. This sequence encodes CASRPGQGGGQPQHF.

V is TRBV20-1 and J is TRBJ1-3, with unresolved D. V lost 3 bases and J lost 0, with 3 bases in between. This CDR3 has 12 amino acids. From germline, CDR1 is DFQATT and CDR2 SNEGSKA (reference sequence). CDR3 nucleotide sequence: TGCAGTGCTAGCCCCTCTGGAAACACCATATATTTT. Protein: CSASPSGNTIYF.

Notes on this clonotype: The CDR3 carries no conserved terminal phenylalanine or tryptophan, so it likely arises from a read error. The V gene is TRBV7-6, the J gene TRBJ2-1, with a weak D call TRBD1 (6 bases). The CDR3 spans 18 residues. Germline assignment: CDR1 SGHVS and CDR2 FNYEAQ. The CDR3 region is CDSSLFQAPGQGFNEQFL. CDR3 nucleotide sequence: TGTGACAGCAGCTTGTTCCAAGCTCCGGGACAAGGCTTCAATGAGCAGTTCTTA.

The chain links TRBV7-2 to TRBJ2-3; 8 nucleotides agree with TRBD2. Unmatched junction bases numbered 18, after V lost 2 bases and J lost 2 bases. This CDR3 region has 20 residues. The germline V gene encodes CDR1 SGHTA and CDR2 FQGNSA. The chain's CDR3 is CASSLSGSGGLQYYTDTQYF. The CDR3 bases are TGTGCCAGCAGCTTAAGTGGAAGCGGGGGCCTCCAATACTACACAGATACGCAGTATTTT.

This sequence joins TRBV6-1 and TRBJ2-1; D is possibly TRBD1 (5 bases). Germline V CDR1 and CDR2: MNHNS, SASEGT. The CDR3 is 15 residues long. The V and J ends lost 6 bases and 9 bases respectively, with 21 bases between them. For the CDR3, the DNA is TGTGCCAGCAGCGCCGTTGTTACGCAGGGCGTTGAGCAGTTCTTC. As protein: CASSAVVTQGVEQFF.

This clonotype was counted only a few times. The chain combines TRBV24-1 with TRBJ2-1; D is undetermined. Trimming pared 3 bases from V and 0 bases from J, leaving 11 bases between. Germline V gene lookup returns CDR1 KGHDR and CDR2 SFDVKD. This CDR3 has 16 amino acids. CDR3 coding DNA: TGTGCCACCAGTGATCCATATCCAGGCTCCTACAATGAGCAGTTCTTC. Protein sequence: CATSDPYPGSYNEQFF.

This clonotype has ten or more counts. The genes are TRBV7-2 and TRBJ2-3; possible D gene TRBD2, 5 bases. The CDR3 is made up of 17 amino acids. Trimming shortened V by 2 bases and J by 5 bases, and 20 bases separated the two germline ends. Germline V CDR1 and CDR2: SGHTA, FQGNSA. The CDR3 coding sequence is TGTGCCAGCAGCTTACGGGGTCGGTCCGTAGTCTTAGATACGCAGTATTTT. Its protein product is CASSLRGRSVVLDTQYF.

The chain combines TRBV11-2 with TRBJ2-2, with D possibly matching TRBD2 (6 bases). The germline V gene encodes CDR1 SGHAT and CDR2 FQNNGV. The V end was cut by 2 bases, the J end by 6 bases, with 10 bases between. This CDR3 contains 14 residues. This chain's CDR3 is CASSLRRAPGELFF. DNA of the CDR3: TGTGCCAGCAGCTTAAGGAGGGCACCCGGGGAGCTGTTTTTT.

The table lists this clonotype with a few counts. The genes are TRBV14 and TRBJ1-4; 9 bases map to TRBD1. The CDR3 is made up of 20 amino acids. J was trimmed by 0 bases and V by 0 bases; bases with no gene match: 11. In germline, CDR1 is SGHDN, CDR2 FVKESK. CDR3 coding DNA: TGTGCCAGCAGCCAAGATAAAAGGAGGACAGGGGTTGCAACTAATGAAAAACTGTTTTTT. This sequence encodes CASSQDKRRTGVATNEKLFF.

This clonotype was picked up one time. The final CDR3 position lacks the conserved phenylalanine or tryptophan, pointing to a likely read error. The chain couples TRBV7-9 to TRBJ1-5; perhaps TRBD1 as D (5 bases). The CDR3 length is 13 residues. V gave up 2 bases and J gave up 7 bases, with 9 bases separating them. The germline gives CDR1 SEHNR, CDR2 FQNEAQ (reference sequence). CDR3 sequence reads: CASSLRGDQPQHC. CDR3 DNA sequence: TGTGCCAGCAGCTTACGGGGGGACCAGCCCCAGCATTGT.

This clonotype was seen a few times. This chain uses TRBV4-1 with TRBJ1-2, with 7 bases that match TRBD1. The V gene's germline CDR1 is MGHRA and CDR2 YSYEKL. The V gene end was trimmed by 5 bases and the J gene end by 6 bases; junction bases not matched to a gene: 9. CDR3 size: 14 residues. CDR3 DNA sequence: TGCGCCAGCAGCTTGCGGACAGGAGGCGATGGCTACACCTTC. This gives the protein CASSLRTGGDGYTF.

This clonotype appeared a few times. This chain connects TRBV4-2 to TRBJ2-7; 10 bases match TRBD2. The V segment lost 1 base and the J segment 2 bases; nucleotides outside the gene matches: 5. The CDR3 covers 16 residues. Per germline, CDR1 LGHNA and CDR2 YNFKEQ. CDR3 sequence: CASSQVRAGGTYEQYF. In DNA form, the CDR3 reads TGTGCCAGCAGCCAAGTTCGAGCGGGGGGGACCTACGAGCAGTACTTC.

This clonotype was detected ten times or more. The rearrangement links TRBV11-2 to TRBJ2-1; no definite D call. Germline CDR1 and CDR2: SGHAT and FQNNGV. The CDR3 totals 15 residues. V was trimmed by 2 bases and J by 2 bases, leaving 10 bases between them. The CDR3 DNA follows: TGTGCCAGCAGCTTACTTCCACAGACCTACAATGAGCAGTTCTTC. It specifies CASSLLPQTYNEQFF.

This clonotype appeared a few times. This chain links TRBV24-1 with TRBJ2-1; 10 nucleotides agree with TRBD2. The trim removed 4 bases at V and 0 bases at J, leaving 5 bases unmatched. This CDR3 comprises 17 residues. The germline gives CDR1 KGHDR, CDR2 SFDVKD. The CDR3 DNA reads TGTGCCACCAGTGACCCTAGCGGGGGAAACTCCTACAATGAGCAGTTCTTC. This sequence encodes CATSDPSGGNSYNEQFF.

V is TRBV6-5 and J is TRBJ1-1; weak D call: TRBD1 (5 bases). V was cut by 8 bases and J by 0 bases, with 16 bases left in between. Germline V lookup: CDR1 MNHEY, CDR2 SVGAGI. CDR3 size: 15 residues. The DNA for the CDR3 is TGTGCCAGCCTTAAGCGGGGGATCATGAACACTGAAGCTTTCTTT. Translating it yields CASLKRGIMNTEAFF.

This clonotype was seen many times. The chain carries TRBV7-2 and TRBJ1-5, with 9 positions matching TRBD1. Germline values: CDR1 SGHTA, CDR2 FQGNSA. The V gene end was trimmed by 5 bases and the J gene end by 6 bases; junction bases not matched to a gene: 8. The CDR3 is made up of 15 amino acids. CDR3 sequence: CASSPQGAIGQPQHF. The CDR3 nucleotides are TGTGCCAGCAGCCCACAGGGGGCTATAGGTCAGCCCCAGCATTTT.